The subject of this entry is one T cell receptor beta chain. This sample was included in a study of T cells in Graves' hyperthyroidism and ophthalmopathy. Amplified TCR beta CDR3 regions derived from RNA transcripts. The TCR CDR3 first-round RT-PCR relied on the HTBI primer set. TCRdb re-called the multiplex PCR reads with MiXCR, one entry per CDR3 protein. Here the sample spans a few hundred thousand distinct CDR3 sequences, roughly 50% being singletons. This CDR3 spans 15 amino acids. Germline V gives CDR1 MGHDK, CDR2 SYGVNS. Trimming removed 6 bases at V and 0 bases at J, with 15 bases between. The chain combines TRBV25-1 with TRBJ2-7, with a weak D call TRBD1 (5 bases). This TCR derives from an adult woman with Graves' disease, either hyperthyroidism or ophthalmopathy (not recorded which). Material for sequencing was peripheral blood or thyroid tissue (not recorded which). The CDR3 loop is CASSRTNQPSYEQYF. In DNA form, the CDR3 reads TGTGCCAGCAGCAGGACAAACCAACCCTCCTACGAGCAGTACTTC.